This T cell receptor (beta chain) was identified in a study of OX40 agonist ivuxolimab in advanced cancers. Germline V CDR1 and CDR2: GTSNPN, SVGIG (reference sequence). The CDR3 covers 13 residues. Trimming removed 5 bases from V and 4 bases from J; junction bases left unmatched: 1. Only in-frame clones appear in the TCRdb table, and some are missing; sequencing was by immunoSEQ multiplex PCR. The sample contains roughly 70,000 clones, roughly 88% of which appear only once. The V and J genes are TRBV30 and TRBJ2-2; 10 bases map to TRBD1. This TCR derives from an adult with an advanced solid tumor such as melanoma, head and neck, liver or kidney cancer. The specimen was CD4+ or CD8+ T cells sorted from blood, collected in a trial of the OX40 agonist ivuxolimab. CDR3 in DNA: TGTGCCTGGGGGACAGGGGTCACCGGGGAGCTGTTTTTT. Translating gives CAWGTGVTGELFF.